The 20 T cell receptor beta chains given below trace back to one sample, sequenced in a study of memory CD4+ T cells and cytomegalovirus serostatus. The method was immunoSEQ multiplex PCR; TCRdb's version includes in-frame clones alone and lacks a portion of them. The repertoire holds around 53,000 clones, under 80% seen once, with 0.65% to 0.9% in the top ten. The sort gate was single viable CD3+CD4+CD8-CD45RO+ cells for memory CD4+ T cells. Sequencing used memory CD4+ T cells from blood. These receptors came from an adult in good health and CMV-seronegative.

This sequence joins TRBV4-2 and TRBJ2-7; 7 nucleotides agree with TRBD1. CDR3 length equals 15 residues. Germline CDR1 LGHNA, CDR2 YNFKEQ. V lost 4 bases to trimming and J lost 4 bases; unmatched junction nucleotides: 10. CDR3 region: CASSRQTGTEYEQYF. CDR3 bases: TGTGCCAGCAGCCGCCAAACCGGGACAGAATACGAGCAGTACTTC.

V usage is TRBV18 and J usage is TRBJ1-1; tentatively, D is TRBD1 (5 bases). V dropped 5 bases and J dropped 6 bases, with 19 bases sitting between them. The germline gives CDR1 KGHSH, CDR2 LQKENI. There are 15 residues in the CDR3. The CDR3 nucleotides are TGTGCCAGCTCATCCAGGGTAATGGATTTCTCTGAAGCTTTCTTT. As protein: CASSSRVMDFSEAFF. The variable domain in full, completed from reference TRBV18 and TRBJ1-1, reads NAGVMQNPRHLVRRRGQEARLRCSPMKGHSHVYWYRQLPEEGLKFMVYLQKENIIDESGMPKERFSAEFPKEGPSILRIQQVVRGDSAAYFCASSSRVMDFSEAFFGQGTRLTVV.

The rearrangement uses TRBV7-2 and TRBJ1-2; possibly TRBD1 for D (6 bases). Trimming removed 6 bases at V and 4 bases at J, with 15 bases between. The length of the CDR3 is 14 residues. Per the germline V gene, CDR1 is SGHTA and CDR2 is FQGNSA. The CDR3 sequence: CASSKQGIGYGYTF. CDR3 coding DNA: TGTGCCAGCAGTAAACAGGGTATAGGCTATGGCTACACCTTC.

Only one count was recorded for this clone. The chain uses TRBV5-1 and TRBJ1-4; TRBD1 agrees at 7 bases. Germline loops: CDR1 SGHRS, CDR2 YFSETQ. The CDR3 loop spans 13 amino acids. Trimming removed 2 bases from V and 8 bases from J; junction bases left unmatched: 3. The CDR3 loop reads CASSFETGEKLFF. The CDR3 coding sequence is TGCGCCAGCAGCTTCGAGACAGGGGAAAAACTGTTTTTT. Supplemented by reference TRBV5-1 and TRBJ1-4, the full variable domain reads KAGVTQTPRYLIKTRGQQVTLSCSPISGHRSVSWYQQTPGQGLQFLFEYFSETQRNKGNFPGRFSGRQFSNSRSEMNVSTLELGDSALYLCASSFETGEKLFFGSGTQLSVL.

This clone was observed a handful of times. The chain employs TRBV6-6 and TRBJ1-3; the D gene is possibly TRBD1 (5 bases). This CDR3 has 16 residues. With 0 bases removed from V and 4 bases from J, the gap between germline ends came to 13 bases. Germline lookup yields CDR1 MNHNY and CDR2 SVGAGI (reference sequence). The CDR3 nucleotides are TGTGCCAGCAGTTACTCCCGGGACGTCGGAGGAAACACCATATATTTT. It yields the protein CASSYSRDVGGNTIYF.

V usage is TRBV25-1 and J usage is TRBJ1-4; 10 bases line up with TRBD1. Germline CDR1 is MGHDK and CDR2 is SYGVNS. The CDR3 contains 17 residues. The J segment lost 3 bases and the V segment lost 2 bases, leaving 6 bases of the junction unmatched. The CDR3 coding sequence is TGTGCCAGCAGTGAACCCCCGGACAGGGGGGCTAATGAAAAACTGTTTTTT. Translating it yields CASSEPPDRGANEKLFF.

The chain combines TRBV7-2 with TRBJ2-3; 7 bases are a match to TRBD2. Germline CDR1 and CDR2: SGHTA and FQGNSA. Trimming cost V 3 bases and J 2 bases; bases outside gene matches: 2. CDR3 size: 14 residues. CDR3 sequence: CASSLTSYTDTQYF. In DNA, the CDR3 is TGTGCCAGCAGCTTGACTAGCTACACAGATACGCAGTATTTT.

The CDR3 nucleotides read TGTGCCAGCAGCGCGGACAGGGTAGATCAGCCCCAGCATTTT. It is translated as CASSADRVDQPQHF. The chain combines TRBV9 with TRBJ1-5; 8 bases line up with TRBD1. The trim removed 3 bases at V and 5 bases at J, leaving 4 bases unmatched. CDR3 length equals 14 residues. Per the germline V gene, CDR1 is SGDLS and CDR2 is YYNGEE.

The chain's CDR3 is CASKRDPGTNYEQYF. The CDR3 coding sequence is TGTGCCAGCAAAAGGGACCCCGGGACAAACTACGAGCAGTACTTC. The rearrangement joins TRBV6-5 to TRBJ2-7; D perhaps matches TRBD1 (6 bases). This CDR3 contains 15 residues. CDR1 MNHEY and CDR2 SVGAGI come from the germline V gene. Trimming pared 7 bases from V and 3 bases from J, leaving 19 bases between.

The gene calls are TRBV9 and TRBJ2-7; 10 positions match TRBD1. Trimming took 4 bases from V and 1 from J; bases not matched to a gene: 2. Germline CDR1 reads SGDLS; CDR2 reads YYNGEE. The CDR3 loop spans 14 amino acids. CDR3 in DNA: TGTGCCAGCAGCCGACAGGGGGCGTCCTACGAGCAGTACTTC. Protein: CASSRQGASYEQYF. The full variable domain, its missing parts supplied by reference TRBV9 and TRBJ2-7, is DSGVTQTPKHLITATGQRVTLRCSPRSGDLSVYWYQQSLDQGLQFLIQYYNGEERAKGNILERFSAQQFPDLHSELNLSSLELGDSALYFCASSRQGASYEQYFGPGTRLTVT.

The genes are TRBV30 and TRBJ1-3; a weak D match, TRBD1 (6 bases). With 5 bases removed from V and 7 bases from J, the gap between germline ends came to 12 bases. This CDR3 spans 12 amino acids. Germline values: CDR1 GTSNPN, CDR2 SVGIG (reference sequence). The CDR3 here is CAWSTQGNTIYF. Written as DNA, the CDR3 is TGTGCCTGGTCGACGCAGGGGAACACCATATATTTT. Full variable domain (remainder filled in from reference TRBV30 and TRBJ1-3): SQTIHQWPATLVQPVGSPLSLECTVEGTSNPNLYWYRQAAGRGLQLLFYSVGIGQISSEVPQNLSASRPQDRQFILSSKKLLLSDSGFYLCAWSTQGNTIYFGEGSWLTVV.

In its sample, this clone was seen once. The chain uses TRBV27 and TRBJ1-5, with 9 bases fitting TRBD1. The trim removed 5 bases at V and 3 bases at J, leaving 2 bases unmatched. Germline V gives CDR1 MNHEY, CDR2 SMNVEV (reference sequence). The CDR3 length is 14 residues. The CDR3 reads CASSRDRANQPQHF. The CDR3 region has the DNA TGTGCCAGCAGTAGGGACAGGGCCAATCAGCCCCAGCATTTT.

This sequence joins TRBV5-1 and TRBJ2-2, with a weak D call TRBD1 (6 bases). Trimming took 7 bases from V and 0 from J, leaving 13 bases between them. This CDR3 is 15 amino acids long. Looked up from germline, CDR1 is SGHRS and CDR2 is YFSETQ. CDR3 DNA: TGCGCCAGCTCGGGACACCAGTCGAACACCGGGGAGCTGTTTTTT. Amino acids: CASSGHQSNTGELFF. Full variable domain (remainder filled in from reference TRBV5-1 and TRBJ2-2): KAGVTQTPRYLIKTRGQQVTLSCSPISGHRSVSWYQQTPGQGLQFLFEYFSETQRNKGNFPGRFSGRQFSNSRSEMNVSTLELGDSALYLCASSGHQSNTGELFFGEGSRLTVL.

The chain couples TRBV28 to TRBJ2-2, with D tentatively TRBD2 (5 bases). The length of the CDR3 is 16 residues. V was trimmed by 2 bases and J by 1 base, leaving 11 bases between them. Germline CDR1 reads MDHEN; CDR2 reads SYDVKM. Written as DNA, the CDR3 is TGTGCCAGCAGTTTAGGAGGCTACTTGAACACCGGGGAGCTGTTTTTT. Residues: CASSLGGYLNTGELFF.

V usage is TRBV5-6 and J usage is TRBJ2-3, with 16 nucleotides matching TRBD2. The J segment lost 6 bases and the V segment lost 1 base, leaving 11 bases of the junction unmatched. The germline V gene encodes CDR1 SGHDT and CDR2 YYEEEE. This CDR3 contains 19 residues. CDR3 loop: CASSLYTGTSGGAGDTQYF. CDR3 sequence (DNA): TGTGCCAGCAGCTTGTATACCGGGACTAGCGGGGGGGCAGGGGATACGCAGTATTTT.

V and J are TRBV18 and TRBJ2-7; a weak D match, TRBD1 (5 bases). Germline V lookup: CDR1 KGHSH, CDR2 LQKENI. Between the trimmed V and J ends, which lost 8 bases and 1 base, there was a span of 18 bases. The CDR3 length is 15 residues. The chain's CDR3 is CASVSAAGKSYEQYF. DNA of the CDR3: TGTGCCAGCGTCAGCGCGGCAGGGAAGTCCTACGAGCAGTACTTC.

The chain couples TRBV7-8 to TRBJ2-5; 7 nucleotides align to TRBD1. The junction had 13 bases not matched to a gene; V was cut back by 5 bases and J by 4 bases. The CDR3 is 16 amino acids. Looked up from germline, CDR1 is SGHVS and CDR2 is FQNEAQ. As DNA, the CDR3 is TGTGCCAGCAGCATCGGACAGGTTTCAACCGCAGAGACCCAGTACTTC. Its translation: CASSIGQVSTAETQYF.

V gene TRBV7-8 combines with J gene TRBJ2-1; D gene uncertain. Germline assignment: CDR1 SGHVS and CDR2 FQNEAQ. This CDR3 is 15 amino acids long. V shed 5 bases and J shed 9 bases, with 20 bases lying between them. CDR3 coding DNA: TGTGCCAGCAGCGCGGACGAAGCTCCTGCTCGTGAGCAGTTCTTC. This gives the protein CASSADEAPAREQFF.

In this sample, this clone turned up once. The rearrangement joins TRBV7-9 to TRBJ2-1; D gene uncertain. The CDR3 extends over 12 amino acids. Deletions cut 5 bases from V and 5 bases from J, with 7 bases between. The germline gives CDR1 SEHNR, CDR2 FQNEAQ (reference sequence). As DNA, the CDR3 is TGTGCCAGCAGCCTCCCCCACAATGAGCAGTTCTTC. Translation gives CASSLPHNEQFF.

The rearrangement joins TRBV5-1 to TRBJ1-4; D call uncertain. The V end lost 4 bases, the J end lost 5 bases, and 21 bases lay between the germline ends. This CDR3 comprises 17 residues. Germline CDR1 reads SGHRS; CDR2 reads YFSETQ. CDR3 DNA: TGCGCCAGCAGCACGCGAGGGTGGCAACAACCCAATGAAAAACTGTTTTTT. It translates to CASSTRGWQQPNEKLFF. The complete variable domain, with remaining parts taken from reference TRBV5-1 and TRBJ1-4, reads KAGVTQTPRYLIKTRGQQVTLSCSPISGHRSVSWYQQTPGQGLQFLFEYFSETQRNKGNFPGRFSGRQFSNSRSEMNVSTLELGDSALYLCASSTRGWQQPNEKLFFGSGTQLSVL.